These 26 T cell receptor beta chains were sequenced from one sample in a study of blood T cells in healthy people across ages (dated by TCRdb to the mid-2010s). Library generation was performed with 5' RACE. Sequenced using an Illumina HiSeq 2500. A second roughly 6 to 12 cycle PCR used a sample-barcoded 5' primer and a J-beta primer mix. TCRdb reworked the public reads: Q25 trimming with fastp, MiXCR clone assembly, productive beta chains retained. Records with the same CDR3 protein are collapsed into one entry carrying the most frequent genes and DNA. Here the sample has about 570,000 distinct CDR3 sequences; roughly 28% occur a single time. The ten largest clonotypes hold approximately 17% of the sample. Sequenced input: blood. The receptors derive from a woman aged 65 to 85 in good health.

The rearrangement joins TRBV5-1 to TRBJ1-2; D unclear. The V gene's germline CDR1 is SGHRS and CDR2 YFSETQ. The V end was cut by 1 base, the J end by 5 bases, with 12 bases between. The CDR3 extends over 14 amino acids. This chain's CDR3 is CASSLSSLTYGYTF. The CDR3 DNA follows: TGCGCCAGCAGCTTGTCCTCATTGACTTATGGCTACACCTTC.

The chain's CDR3 is CSAPLGLAGGTDTQYF. The CDR3 DNA reads as TGCAGTGCCCCCTTAGGACTAGCGGGAGGCACAGATACGCAGTATTTT. The chain has TRBV20-1 and TRBJ2-3; TRBD2 agrees at 13 bases. The CDR3 spans 16 residues. Germline CDR1 reads DFQATT; CDR2 reads SNEGSKA (reference sequence). Trimming took 6 bases from V and 1 from J; bases not matched to a gene: 7.

This chain joins TRBV19 and TRBJ1-1, with a tentative D call TRBD1 (6 bases). The CDR3 is made up of 16 amino acids. V dropped 5 bases and J dropped 2 bases, with 18 bases sitting between them. Germline V gene lookup returns CDR1 LNHDA and CDR2 SQIVND (reference sequence). The CDR3 region has the DNA TGTGCCAGTAGTCCCTCCGGACAGATAGTTAACACTGAAGCTTTCTTT. Protein product: CASSPSGQIVNTEAFF.

The table lists this clonotype with a few counts. The chain joins TRBV7-6 to TRBJ1-2, with D possibly TRBD1 on 5 matching bases. This CDR3 contains 13 residues. CDR1 is SGHVS, CDR2 FNYEAQ, per germline. Trimming left V 5 bases short and J 5 bases short, with 12 bases between. CDR3: CASSATGVYGYTF. The CDR3 region has the DNA TGTGCCAGCAGCGCCACGGGGGTTTATGGCTACACCTTC.

This rearrangement joins TRBV30 to TRBJ2-2; 7 bases fit TRBD1. Trimming at V came to 6 bases and at J to 1 base, leaving 5 bases not matched to a gene. This CDR3 spans 14 amino acids. The germline CDR1 and CDR2 sequences are GTSNPN and SVGIG (reference sequence). CDR3 in amino acids: CACVGQRNTGELFF. CDR3 in DNA: TGTGCCTGCGTGGGACAGAGGAACACCGGGGAGCTGTTTTTT.

This clonotype appeared many times. The chain employs TRBV5-6 and TRBJ2-1; D perhaps matches TRBD1 (6 bases). Germline assignment: CDR1 SGHDT and CDR2 YYEEEE. Trimming cost V 3 bases and J 7 bases, with 20 bases left between them. The CDR3 consists of 16 residues. The CDR3 bases are TGTGCCAGCAGCTCAGATATCCAAACAGGGAAGAATGAGCAGTTCTTC. Its translation is CASSSDIQTGKNEQFF.

This sequence joins TRBV15 and TRBJ1-5; 7 bases align to TRBD1. The CDR3 has 15 amino acids. Per the germline V gene, CDR1 is LNHNV and CDR2 is YYDKDF (reference sequence). The ends lost 5 bases at V and 6 bases at J; junction bases unmatched: 10. CDR3 bases: TGTGCCACCAGCCCCGTGAACAGGGGTGTTCAGCCCCAGCATTTT. Amino acids: CATSPVNRGVQPQHF.

The rearrangement links TRBV5-1 to TRBJ2-7; D may be TRBD1 (5 bases). CDR3 size: 16 residues. Germline V gene sequence: CDR1 SGHRS, CDR2 YFSETQ. V gave up 2 bases and J gave up 0 bases, with 15 bases separating them. The CDR3 DNA follows: TGCGCCAGCAGCTTTGGTCAAGCAGGGTTCTCCTACGAGCAGTACTTC. It yields the protein CASSFGQAGFSYEQYF.

The chain recombines TRBV2 with TRBJ2-1; 9 bases are shared with TRBD2. Germline CDR1 and CDR2: SNHLY and FYNNEI. The CDR3 runs 13 residues. V lost 1 base to trimming and J lost 16 bases; unmatched junction nucleotides: 8. CDR3 bases: TGTGCCAGCAGTGAAGGGTTGGCGGGGGGGCACTTCTTC. It translates to CASSEGLAGGHFF.

This clonotype showed up just a few times. CDR3 protein: CAISEPGTSGGNEQFF. CDR3 DNA sequence: TGTGCCATCAGTGAACCCGGGACTAGCGGGGGGAATGAGCAGTTCTTC. The rearrangement joins TRBV10-3 to TRBJ2-5; 15 bases match TRBD2. The DNA matches TRBJ2-1 better at its end, which makes the J call doubtful. CDR1 and CDR2 (germline): ENHRY, SYGVKD. The CDR3 length is 16 residues.

This clonotype was found a few times. This chain uses TRBV29-1 with TRBJ1-1, with 8 positions matching TRBD1. From germline, CDR1 is SQVTM and CDR2 ANQGSEA. Trimming took 7 bases from V and 7 from J; bases not matched to a gene: 11. CDR3 length: 13 residues. DNA of the CDR3: TGCAGCGCCAATCACATCGGACAGGGTGAAGCTTTCTTT. Protein product: CSANHIGQGEAFF.

This chain joins TRBV12-3 or TRBV12-4 and TRBJ1-2, with D uncertain. Between the trimmed V and J ends, which lost 3 bases and 7 bases, there was a span of 9 bases. The CDR3 extends over 12 amino acids. CDR3 protein: CASSFPMRGYTF. The CDR3 DNA reads TGTGCCAGCAGTTTTCCCATGCGTGGCTACACCTTC.

The CDR3 protein is CASSLDIQEQFF. As DNA, the CDR3 is TGTGCCAGCAGCTTAGATATTCAGGAGCAGTTCTTC. This rearrangement joins TRBV11-2 to TRBJ2-5; D uncertain. The DNA end is a closer match to TRBJ2-1, so the J assignment may be wrong. Germline CDR1 SGHAT, CDR2 FQNNGV. This CDR3 has 12 residues.

The count of this clonotype is one. The chain has TRBV9 and TRBJ2-7; TRBD1 matches 8 bases. Germline-derived CDR1 and CDR2 are SGDLS and YYNGEE. The J segment lost 4 bases and the V segment lost 0 bases, leaving 3 bases of the junction unmatched. The CDR3 loop spans 14 amino acids. The CDR3 reads CASSVGTGMYEQYF. The CDR3 coding sequence is TGTGCCAGCAGCGTAGGGACAGGGATGTACGAGCAGTACTTC.

This clonotype has just a few counts. J is TRBJ2-1 and V is TRBV7-2; unclear D gene. The CDR3 loop spans 15 amino acids. The germline V and J ends were trimmed by 3 bases and 9 bases, with 18 bases remaining between them. Germline-derived CDR1 and CDR2 are SGHTA and FQGNSA. CDR3 nucleotide sequence: TGTGCCAGCAGCTTTGCGGCCTATGCTTCGCGTGAGCAGTTCTTC. Residues: CASSFAAYASREQFF. Full variable domain (remainder filled in from reference TRBV7-2 and TRBJ2-1): GAGVSQSPSNKVTEKGKDVELRCDPISGHTALYWYRQSLGQGLEFLIYFQGNSAPDKSGLPSDRFSAERTGGSVSTLTIQRTQQEDSAVYLCASSFAAYASREQFFGPGTRLTVL.

This clonotype was counted a few times. The chain has TRBV5-4 and TRBJ2-5, with TRBD2 identical over 7 bases. Germline trimming cut 2 bases from V and 5 bases from J; bases unmatched to any gene: 9. Germline V gene data show CDR1 as SGHNT and CDR2 as YYREEE (reference sequence). The CDR3 extends over 15 amino acids. CDR3 protein: CASSLSGMDRETQYF. The DNA for the CDR3 is TGTGCCAGCAGCTTAAGCGGGATGGATAGGGAGACCCAGTACTTC.

The chain employs TRBV6-2 or TRBV6-3 and TRBJ2-5; 7 positions match TRBD1. V lost 10 bases, J lost 3 bases, and 8 bases stayed unmatched. CDR1 and CDR2 from the germline V gene are MNHEY and SVGEGT. This CDR3 is 13 amino acids long. The CDR3 loop reads CATRPDREETQYF. In nucleotides, the CDR3 is TGTGCCACCCGACCAGACAGGGAAGAGACCCAGTACTTC.

As to this clonotype: Lacking the conserved final phenylalanine or tryptophan, this CDR3 likely reflects a read error. The chain carries TRBV7-2 and TRBJ2-7; 7 bases line up with TRBD2. Germline-derived CDR1 and CDR2 are SGHTA and FQGNSA. V lost 4 bases and J lost 6; bases outside the gene matches: 0. The CDR3 length is 11 residues. The CDR3 is CASSSGGEQYS. DNA for the CDR3: TGTGCCAGCAGCTCGGGGGGCGAGCAGTACTCC.

The rearrangement joins TRBV7-2 to TRBJ2-1; 9 bases are shared with TRBD1. The CDR3 has 15 amino acids. The V and J ends lost 5 bases and 8 bases, in that order; junction bases with no gene match: 10. Per germline, CDR1 SGHTA and CDR2 FQGNSA. CDR3 coding DNA: TGTGCCAGCAGCCAAGGACAGGGGCGTAACCATGAGCAGTTCTTC. It encodes CASSQGQGRNHEQFF.

This rearrangement joins TRBV6-5 to TRBJ2-1, with 9 bases that match TRBD2. The V gene end was trimmed by 5 bases and the J gene end by 9 bases; junction bases not matched to a gene: 14. The CDR3 totals 16 residues. The germline V gene has CDR1 MNHEY and CDR2 SVGAGI. The CDR3 is CASSRDLAGAVGEQFF. CDR3 nucleotide sequence: TGTGCCAGCAGTCGAGATTTAGCGGGGGCAGTAGGTGAGCAGTTCTTC.

The CDR3: CSVGGRTESWNTEAFF. In DNA form, the CDR3 reads TGCAGCGTTGGAGGCCGTACGGAGTCTTGGAACACTGAAGCTTTCTTT. The chain uses TRBV29-1 and TRBJ1-1; D is unresolved. This CDR3 region has 16 residues. Trimming left V 4 bases short and J 1 base short, with 19 bases between. The V gene's germline CDR1 is SQVTM and CDR2 ANQGSEA.

As to this clonotype: This may arise from a read error, as a much more abundant clone is one base away. The V gene is TRBV4-3, the J gene TRBJ2-5, with 7 bases identical to TRBD2. Germline CDR1 reads LGHNA; CDR2 reads YSLEER. The CDR3 runs 17 residues. CDR3 loop: CAGSQELVRGKGETQYF. CDR3 nucleotide sequence: TGCGCCGGCAGCCAAGAGCTTGTGCGGGGGAAAGGGGAGACCCAGTACTTC.

This clonotype was recorded many times. The junction does not match germline at one end; this may be a read error. The gene calls are TRBV5-1 and TRBJ2-5; 7 bases align to TRBD1. CDR3 length equals 13 residues. The germline gives CDR1 SGHRS, CDR2 YFSETQ. This chain's CDR3 is CASSLQGQETQYF. The CDR3 nucleotides are TGTGCCAGCAGCTTACAGGGGCAAGAGACCCAGTACTTC.

This chain uses TRBV5-1 with TRBJ2-5, with 9 bases fitting TRBD2. CDR1 is SGHRS and CDR2 is YFSETQ in the germline V gene. This CDR3 is built from 16 residues. V was clipped by 4 bases and J by 5 bases; unmatched bases: 12. The CDR3 region is CASSRGLAENWETQYF. CDR3 nucleotides: TGCGCCAGCAGCAGGGGACTAGCTGAGAATTGGGAGACCCAGTACTTC.

The CDR3 loop reads CSAADRGIAKNIQYF. CDR3 sequence (DNA): TGCAGTGCAGCCGACAGGGGAATAGCCAAAAACATTCAGTACTTC. The chain joins TRBV20-1 to TRBJ2-4; TRBD1 matches 8 bases. Germline V gives CDR1 DFQATT, CDR2 SNEGSKA (reference sequence). This CDR3 is built from 15 residues. V gave up 6 bases and J gave up 0 bases; unmatched junction bases: 7.

J is TRBJ1-1 and V is TRBV30; D remains unclear. CDR1 and CDR2 (germline): GTSNPN, SVGIG (reference sequence). Trimming cost V 3 bases and J 10 bases, with 12 bases left between them. The CDR3 spans 11 residues. CDR3 in DNA: TGTGCCTGGAGGTATGGGTGGGGAGCTTTCTTT. It translates to CAWRYGWGAFF.